This TCR beta chain came from a study of blood T cell repertoires in COVID-19. Looking at the study overall: PBMCs, B-cell-depleted T cells, or T cells were the source of the cDNA or gDNA that made up the material.

TCRdb keeps only in-frame clones here, not all; method: immunoSEQ multiplex PCR. The table records 65,000 to 85,000 clones, roughly 87% of them present only once. This clone was counted a few times. CDR3 length equals 12 residues. Looked up from germline, CDR1 is SGHDT and CDR2 is YYEEEE. The ends were cut back, 2 bases at V and 3 bases at J, with 5 bases in the middle. The TCR sequence derives from a woman aged 18-29 years with acute or convalescent COVID-19. Sequenced: peripheral blood. This rearrangement joins TRBV5-6 to TRBJ1-1, with D uncertain. The CDR3: CASSLRDTEAFF. The CDR3 nucleotides read TGTGCCAGCAGCTTACGAGACACTGAAGCTTTCTTT.